The clone carrying this T cell receptor beta chain came up many times. Its antigen is not identified. This entry is derived from a study of neurological immune-mediated disorders. Study outcomes and limitations: HTLV-1-associated myelopathy displayed the greatest TCR clonal expansion, and multiple sclerosis exhibited the smallest, lower than that of healthy controls.

The CDR3 totals 15 residues. The J segment lost 6 bases and the V segment lost 5 bases, leaving 10 bases of the junction unmatched. Unsorted libraries were generated from 2 million PBMCs held at -80 degrees C. A single record per CDR3 protein comes from TCRdb applying MiXCR to the 5' RACE reads. The sample lists about 66,000 distinct CDR3 sequences, under 3.5% seen once, with about 3.5% in the top ten. The source is a man in his forties with multiple sclerosis. This chain links TRBV12-3 or TRBV12-4 with TRBJ2-1, with TRBD2 identical over 7 bases. Sequencing was done on a sample of PBMCs. The CDR3 sequence: CASSPHTPGGNEQFF. The CDR3 nucleotides are TGTGCCAGCAGTCCCCACACCCCGGGGGGCAATGAGCAGTTCTTC.